A selection of T cell receptor beta chains follows, all from one sample in a study of T cells in Graves' hyperthyroidism and ophthalmopathy. Via MiXCR, TCRdb re-called the multiplex PCR reads, giving one row per CDR3 protein. The sample carries 89,000 or so distinct CDR3 sequences, around 37% recorded once. Sequencing input: peripheral blood or thyroid tissue (not recorded which). The receptors shown here come from a woman aged 25 to 45 with Graves' hyperthyroidism. CDR3s include the opening cysteine and the closing phenylalanine or tryptophan. Fields, in order: V gene, J gene, D gene, clone size, CDR3 DNA, CDR3 protein. A D gene is named only where the DNA matches it firmly. Only part of the rows carry a size: once, few, many, or a class if the clone is expanded.

>TRBV5-5|TRBJ2-3|TRBD1|few
TGTGCCAGCAGCTTGGGGACAGGGATCGGTAGCACAGATACGCAGTATTTT
CASSLGTGIGSTDTQYF
>TRBV20-1|TRBJ2-5|TRBD1|NA
TGCAGTGCTAGAGATCGGGACAGGGGCAATCAGCCCCAGTACTTC
CSARDRDRGNQPQYF
>TRBV11-2|TRBJ2-3|NA|NA
TGTGCCAGCAGTTTATCCCTCGGGACCCCAGATACGCAGTATTTT
CASSLSLGTPDTQYF
>TRBV9|TRBJ2-2|NA|NA
TGTGCCAGCAGCCCCTGGGCCAGCTCTGGAAACACCGGGGAGCTGTTTTTT
CASSPWASSGNTGELFF
>TRBV4-2|TRBJ2-2|TRBD1|many
TGTGCCAGCAGCCAAGTGCAGGGGGCCACCGGGGAGCTGTTTTTT
CASSQVQGATGELFF
>TRBV28|TRBJ1-5|NA|few
TGTGCCAGCAGTTCCTTCAGGGAGGGTCAGCCCCAGCATTTT
CASSSFREGQPQHF
>TRBV24-1|TRBJ2-2|NA|many
TGTGCCACCAGTTCTATTTCGACAGGCCCAAACACCGGGGAGCTGTTTTTT
CATSSISTGPNTGELFF
>TRBV7-8|TRBJ1-5|NA|NA
TGTGCCACCGGCTTAGGAACAAATCAGCCCCAGCATTTT
CATGLGTNQPQHF
>TRBV15|TRBJ1-1|TRBD1|NA
TGTGCCACCAGCAGAGGAAACAGGGGGGAAACTGAAGCCTTCTTT
CATSRGNRGETEAFF
>TRBV20-1|TRBJ2-5|NA|many
TGCAGTGCTATGGGAGGATCCGAGACCCAGTACTTC
CSAMGGSETQYF
>TRBV7-2|TRBJ1-2|NA|many
TGTGCCAGCAGCTTCGTCGTCAGAGATGGTCGTGGCTACACCTTC
CASSFVVRDGRGYTF
>TRBV28|TRBJ2-1|NA|NA
TGTGCCAGCAGTTTACCGGGGCCTGAGCAGTTCTTC
CASSLPGPEQFF
>TRBV7-2|TRBJ2-7|TRBD1|many
TGTGCCAGCAGCCCCAGTCCCCTCACAGGGGGCGAGCAGTACTTC
CASSPSPLTGGEQYF
>TRBV15|TRBJ2-3|NA|once
TGTGCCACGGGCGCGGACTCTAGCACAGATACGCAGTATTTT
CATGADSSTDTQYF
>TRBV20-1|TRBJ2-5|NA|many
TGCAGTGCTAGGGGGGGGCCCCAGTACTTC
CSARGGPQYF
>TRBV28|TRBJ1-1|TRBD1|NA
TGTGCCAGCAGTTCTCCGGGACAGGGGAACCCCAACACTGAAGCTTTCTTT
CASSSPGQGNPNTEAFF